This is a list of T cell receptor beta chains from one sample in a study of shared clonotypes between healthy human individuals. Profiling relied on immunoSEQ multiplex PCR, and the TCRdb table lists in-frame clones only, not all of them. The table lists over 1.5 million clones, around 98% of them singletons. The source material was naive CD4+ T cells sorted from blood. These receptors were taken from a man aged 25 to 45 in good health. CDR3s include the opening cysteine and the closing phenylalanine or tryptophan. A D gene is named only where the DNA matches it firmly. Clone size, where shown, is once, few, many, or a class for clones that have expanded.

14	TRBV2	-	TRBJ1-1	-	TGTGCCAGCACCTCCGAAGGGATCCACAGTGAAGCTTTCTTT	CASTSEGIHSEAFF
15	TRBV2	TRBD2	TRBJ2-5	-	TGTGCCAGCAGTCCAAGCGGGAAGAATCAAGAGACCCAGTACTTC	CASSPSGKNQETQYF
20	TRBV2	-	TRBJ2-3	-	TGTGCCAGCAGCGTCCCCGACAGGGGACCGGGGGAGGGGTACACAGATACGCAGTATTTT	CASSVPDRGPGEGYTDTQYF
15	TRBV18	TRBD2	TRBJ2-1	-	TGTGCCAGCTCACCCGGGACTAGATTCTACAATGAGCAGTTCTTC	CASSPGTRFYNEQFF
12	TRBV29-1	-	TRBJ2-3	-	TGCAGCTCGCGAACCCTCACAGATACGCAGTATTTT	CSSRTLTDTQYF
15	TRBV28	TRBD1	TRBJ1-3	-	TGTGCCAGCAGCCCCCAAGGGGGGACAGGGGCCACCATATATTTT	CASSPQGGTGATIYF
13	TRBV6-5	TRBD1	TRBJ1-1	once	TGTGCCAGCAGGGGGGACAGCTACACTGAAGCTTTCTTT	CASRGDSYTEAFF
13	TRBV7-9	-	TRBJ1-1	-	TGTGCCAGCAGCTTGGAGGGGAAGACTGAAGCTTTCTTT	CASSLEGKTEAFF
15	TRBV5-1	-	TRBJ2-5	once	TGCGCCAGCAGCCCTACCGCAGTCGCCCAAGAGACCCAGTACTTC	CASSPTAVAQETQYF
14	TRBV6-5	-	TRBJ2-7	-	TGTGCCAGCAGCCACCCAGGAGGGTCCTACGAGCAGTACTTC	CASSHPGGSYEQYF
15	TRBV5-4	-	TRBJ2-1	-	TGTGCCAGCAGCCCTGACAGTCTCTCCTACAATGAGCAGTTCTTC	CASSPDSLSYNEQFF
11	TRBV19	-	TRBJ2-4	-	TGTGCCAGTAGTATGGGGGCCCATCAGTACTTC	CASSMGAHQYF
18	TRBV15	TRBD2	TRBJ2-1	-	TGTGCCACCAGCAGAGATCCCCCCAGCGGGAGATCCTACAATGAGCAGTTCTTC	CATSRDPPSGRSYNEQFF